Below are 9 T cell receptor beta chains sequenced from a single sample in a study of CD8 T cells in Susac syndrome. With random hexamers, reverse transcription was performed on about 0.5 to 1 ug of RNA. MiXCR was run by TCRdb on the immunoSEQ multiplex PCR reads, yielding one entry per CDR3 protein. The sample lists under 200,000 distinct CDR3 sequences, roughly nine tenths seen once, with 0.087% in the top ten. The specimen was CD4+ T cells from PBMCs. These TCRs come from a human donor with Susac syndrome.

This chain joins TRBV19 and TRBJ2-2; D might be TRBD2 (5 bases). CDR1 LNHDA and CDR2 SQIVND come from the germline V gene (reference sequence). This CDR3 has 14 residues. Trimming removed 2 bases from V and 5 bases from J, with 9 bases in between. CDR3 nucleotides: TGTGCCAGTAGTATAACTGGCGGGACCGGGGAGCTGTTTTTT. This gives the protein CASSITGGTGELFF. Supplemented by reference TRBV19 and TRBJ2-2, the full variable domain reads DGGITQSPKYLFRKEGQNVTLSCEQNLNHDAMYWYRQDPGQGLRLIYYSQIVNDFQKGDIAEGYSVSREKKESFPLTVTSAQKNPTAFYLCASSITGGTGELFFGEGSRLTVL.

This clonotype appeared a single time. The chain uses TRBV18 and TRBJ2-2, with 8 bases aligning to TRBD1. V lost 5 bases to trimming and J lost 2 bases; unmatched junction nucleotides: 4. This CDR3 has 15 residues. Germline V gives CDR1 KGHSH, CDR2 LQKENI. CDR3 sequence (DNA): TGTGCCAGCTCAGACCAGGGGGCCAACACCGGGGAGCTGTTTTTT. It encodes CASSDQGANTGELFF. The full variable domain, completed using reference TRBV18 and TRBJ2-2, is NAGVMQNPRHLVRRRGQEARLRCSPMKGHSHVYWYRQLPEEGLKFMVYLQKENIIDESGMPKERFSAEFPKEGPSILRIQQVVRGDSAAYFCASSDQGANTGELFFGEGSRLTVL.

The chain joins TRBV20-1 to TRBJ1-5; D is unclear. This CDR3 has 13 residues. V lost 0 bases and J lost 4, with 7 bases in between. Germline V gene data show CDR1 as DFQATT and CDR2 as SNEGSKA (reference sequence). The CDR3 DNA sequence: TGCAGTGCTAGAGATCATAAGAATCAGCCCCAGCATTTT. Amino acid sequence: CSARDHKNQPQHF.

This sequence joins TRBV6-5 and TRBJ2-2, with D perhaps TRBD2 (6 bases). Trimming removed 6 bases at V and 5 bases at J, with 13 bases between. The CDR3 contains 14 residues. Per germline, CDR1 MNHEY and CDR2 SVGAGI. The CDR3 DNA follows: TGTGCCAGCAGCAAGTCTCTAGCGACCGGGGAGCTGTTTTTT. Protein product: CASSKSLATGELFF.

CDR3 DNA sequence: TGTGCCAGCAGCCTGGGACAGACGGATGAAAAACTGTTTTTT. Protein: CASSLGQTDEKLFF. The chain uses TRBV12-3 or TRBV12-4 and TRBJ1-4, with 7 bases matching TRBD1. J was trimmed by 6 bases and V by 6 bases; bases with no gene match: 7. This CDR3 comprises 14 residues.

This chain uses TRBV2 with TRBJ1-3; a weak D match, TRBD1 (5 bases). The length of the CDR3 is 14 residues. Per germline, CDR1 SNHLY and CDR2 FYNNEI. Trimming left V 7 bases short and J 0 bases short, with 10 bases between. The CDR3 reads CASNRGGSGNTIYF. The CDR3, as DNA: TGTGCCAGCAACCGTGGGGGCTCTGGAAACACCATATATTTT.

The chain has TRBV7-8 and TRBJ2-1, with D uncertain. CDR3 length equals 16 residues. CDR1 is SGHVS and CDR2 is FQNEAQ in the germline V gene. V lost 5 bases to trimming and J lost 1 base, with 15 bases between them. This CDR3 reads CASSQRANPSYNEQFF. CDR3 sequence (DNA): TGTGCCAGCAGCCAAAGGGCCAACCCGTCCTACAATGAGCAGTTCTTC. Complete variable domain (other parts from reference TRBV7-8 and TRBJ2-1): GAGVSQSPRYKVAKRGQDVALRCDPISGHVSLFWYQQALGQGPEFLTYFQNEAQLDKSGLPSDRFFAERPEGSVSTLKIQRTQQEDSAVYLCASSQRANPSYNEQFFGPGTRLTVL.

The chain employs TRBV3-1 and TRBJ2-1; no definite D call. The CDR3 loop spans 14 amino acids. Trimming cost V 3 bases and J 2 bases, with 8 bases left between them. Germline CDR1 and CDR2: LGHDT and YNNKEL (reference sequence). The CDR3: CASSHLTTYNEQFF. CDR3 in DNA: TGTGCCAGCAGCCATCTGACAACCTACAATGAGCAGTTCTTC.

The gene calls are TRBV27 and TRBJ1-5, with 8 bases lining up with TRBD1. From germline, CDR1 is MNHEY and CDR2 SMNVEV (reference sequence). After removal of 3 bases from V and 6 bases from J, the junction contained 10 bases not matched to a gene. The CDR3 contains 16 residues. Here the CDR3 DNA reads TGTGCCAGCAGTTTTGGAACAGGGGGTGAAATTCAGCCCCAGCATTTT. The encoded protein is CASSFGTGGEIQPQHF.